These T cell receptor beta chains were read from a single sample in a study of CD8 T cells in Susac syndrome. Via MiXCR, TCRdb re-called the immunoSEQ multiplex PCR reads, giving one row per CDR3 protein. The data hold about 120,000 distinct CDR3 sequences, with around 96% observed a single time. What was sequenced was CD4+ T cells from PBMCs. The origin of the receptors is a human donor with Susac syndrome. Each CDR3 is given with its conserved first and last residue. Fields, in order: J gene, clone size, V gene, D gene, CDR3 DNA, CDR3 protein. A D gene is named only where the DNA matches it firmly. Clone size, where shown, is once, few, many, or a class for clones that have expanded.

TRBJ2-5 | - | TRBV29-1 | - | TGCAGCGCTTCGGTGGGAGGGGGCCAAGAGACCCAGTACTTC | CSASVGGGQETQYF
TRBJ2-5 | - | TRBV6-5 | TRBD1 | TGTGCCAGCAGTTCGGACAGGGGAGGACAAGAGACCCAGTACTTC | CASSSDRGGQETQYF
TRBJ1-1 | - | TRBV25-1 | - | TGTGCCAGCAGACAGAACACTGAAGCTTTCTTT | CASRQNTEAFF
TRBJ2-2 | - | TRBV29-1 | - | TGCAGCGTACAGGACACCGGGGAGCTGTTTTTT | CSVQDTGELFF
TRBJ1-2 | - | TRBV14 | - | TGTGCCAGCAGCCAAAGCAACAAGATCTATGGCTACACCTTC | CASSQSNKIYGYTF
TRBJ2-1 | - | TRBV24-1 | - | TGTGCCACCAGTGACACCGGGCACGGGTACAATGAGCAGTTCTTC | CATSDTGHGYNEQFF
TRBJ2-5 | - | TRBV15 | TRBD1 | TGTGCCACCAGCAGAGGTGGGCAGGGGGCGAAAGAGACCCAGTACTTC | CATSRGGQGAKETQYF
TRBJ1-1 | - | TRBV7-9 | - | TGTGCCAGCAGCTCTGGGACCCTGGGAGCTTTCTTT | CASSSGTLGAFF
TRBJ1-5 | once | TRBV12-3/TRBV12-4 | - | TGTGCCAGCAGAGAGAGGGAGGGCAATCAGCCCCAGCATTTT | CASREREGNQPQHF
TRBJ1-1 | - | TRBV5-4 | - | TGTGCCAGCAGTTTCGTGGGGGGCCAGAACACTGAAGCTTTCTTT | CASSFVGGQNTEAFF
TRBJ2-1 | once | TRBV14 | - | TGTGCCAGCAGCCAAATGGCAGGCGTAAACAATGAGCAGTTCTTC | CASSQMAGVNNEQFF
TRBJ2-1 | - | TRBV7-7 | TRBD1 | TGTGCTAGCAGCCCAGCCGGGACAGGGGCCAATGAGCAGTTCTTC | CASSPAGTGANEQFF
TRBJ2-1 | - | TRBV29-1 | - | TGCAGCGTTGTGGGGCAGTGGAGGCACAATGAGCAGTTCTTC | CSVVGQWRHNEQFF
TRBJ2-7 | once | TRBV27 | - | TGTGCCAGCAGTCGGAACAGGGTGGGCTACGAGCAGTACTTC | CASSRNRVGYEQYF
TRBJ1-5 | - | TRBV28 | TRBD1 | TGTGCCAGCGAGACAGGGCTCAATCAGCCCCAGCATTTT | CASETGLNQPQHF
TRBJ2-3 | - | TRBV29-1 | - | TGCAGCGGACGAACAGATACGCAGTATTTT | CSGRTDTQYF
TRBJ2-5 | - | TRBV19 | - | TGTGCCAGTAGTACCCGGGCCCGGGGGACCCAGTACTTC | CASSTRARGTQYF
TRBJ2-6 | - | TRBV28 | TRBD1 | TGTGCCAGCAGTTTATCGGGACAGGGGAAGACTGGGGCCAACGTCCTGACTTTC | CASSLSGQGKTGANVLTF
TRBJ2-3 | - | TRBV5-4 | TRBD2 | TGTGCCAGCAGCTTGGAACGCGGGAGGGCCCGAACAGATACGCAGTATTTT | CASSLERGRARTDTQYF
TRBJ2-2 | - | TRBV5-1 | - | TGCGCCAGTAGCCCCAGGGCAGATGAGGCCGGGGAGCTGTTTTTT | CASSPRADEAGELFF
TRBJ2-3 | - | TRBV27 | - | TGTGCCACCCGCGCAGGGGGGCCGCAGTATTTT | CATRAGGPQYF
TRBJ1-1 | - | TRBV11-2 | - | TGTGCCAGCAGCACGAACAGCCTCGTGGCGAACACTGAAGCTTTCTTT | CASSTNSLVANTEAFF
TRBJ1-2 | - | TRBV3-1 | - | TGTGCCAGCAGTGGCCGACCTAACTATGGCTACACCTTC | CASSGRPNYGYTF
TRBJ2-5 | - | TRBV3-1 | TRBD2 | TGTGCCAGCAGCCAAGACCTCCAAGCGGGAGTATGGAGAGAGACCCAGTACTTC | CASSQDLQAGVWRETQYF
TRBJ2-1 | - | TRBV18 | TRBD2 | TGTGCCAGCTCACCGGGCGGGAGAGAGCAGTTCTTC | CASSPGGREQFF
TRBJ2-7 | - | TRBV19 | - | TGTGCCAGTAGTCAGGCCCTCTCCTACGAGCAGTACTTC | CASSQALSYEQYF
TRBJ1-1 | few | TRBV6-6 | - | TGTGCCAGCAGTTTTACGGGGGGGAACACTGAAGCTTTCTTT | CASSFTGGNTEAFF
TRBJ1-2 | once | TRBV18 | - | TGTGCCAGCTCACCGGACAGCTCCTATGGCTACACCTTC | CASSPDSSYGYTF
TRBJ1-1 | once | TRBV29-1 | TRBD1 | TGCAGCGTGGTAGGGGGCGCAGGGACTGAAGCTTTCTTT | CSVVGGAGTEAFF
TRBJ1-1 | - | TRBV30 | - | TGTGCCTGGAGTGTACTGTTCCCCCTCGGCGGCACTGAAGCTTTCTTT | CAWSVLFPLGGTEAFF
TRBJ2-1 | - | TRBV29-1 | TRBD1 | TGCAGCGCCGGACAGGGTGGTGGCAATGAGCAGTTCTTC | CSAGQGGGNEQFF
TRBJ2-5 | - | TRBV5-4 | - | TGTGCCAGCAGCTCTAGAGGGCCACAGGAGACCCAGTACTTC | CASSSRGPQETQYF
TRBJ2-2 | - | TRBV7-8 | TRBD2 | TGTGCCAGCAGCCGGGGACTAGAAGCCGGGGAGCTGTTTTTT | CASSRGLEAGELFF
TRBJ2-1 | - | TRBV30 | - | TGTGCCTGGAGTCTGGCGGGATCCCACAATGAGCAGTTCTTC | CAWSLAGSHNEQFF
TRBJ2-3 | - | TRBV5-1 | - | TGCGCCAGCAATGTCCAAGGCACAGATACGCAGTATTTT | CASNVQGTDTQYF
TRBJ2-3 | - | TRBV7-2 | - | TGTGCCAGCAGCGCGGGGTCGGGAGATACGCAGTATTTT | CASSAGSGDTQYF
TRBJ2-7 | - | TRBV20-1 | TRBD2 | TGCAGTGCTCTCCAGCGGGAGGGGAAATACGAGCAGTACTTC | CSALQREGKYEQYF
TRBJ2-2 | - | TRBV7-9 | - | TGTGCCAGCAGCACAGGGAGACGGGGCACCGGGGAGCTGTTTTTT | CASSTGRRGTGELFF
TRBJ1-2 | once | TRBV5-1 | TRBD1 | TGCGCCAGCAGCACGGGGACAGCCTATGGCTACACCTTC | CASSTGTAYGYTF
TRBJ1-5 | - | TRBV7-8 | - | TGTGCCAGCAGGCAAACTCCGGGACTGAGGAATCAGCCCCAGCATTTT | CASRQTPGLRNQPQHF
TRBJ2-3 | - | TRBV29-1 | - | TGCAGCGTTGACTCGGGAGTGGGCGGCACAGATACGCAGTATTTT | CSVDSGVGGTDTQYF
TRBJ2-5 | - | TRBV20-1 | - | TGCAGTGCCTACCAAGAGACCCAGTACTTC | CSAYQETQYF
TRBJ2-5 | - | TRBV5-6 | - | TGTGCCAGCAGCCATTCTAACGAGGAGACCCAGTACTTC | CASSHSNEETQYF
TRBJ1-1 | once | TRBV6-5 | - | TGTGCCAGCAGTTACTTCGGGAGGGGCGACACTGAAGCTTTCTTT | CASSYFGRGDTEAFF
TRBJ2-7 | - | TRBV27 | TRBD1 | TGTGCCAGCAGTCGCAGACAGGGGCTTGTCTACGAGCAGTACTTC | CASSRRQGLVYEQYF
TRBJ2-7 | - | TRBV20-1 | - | TGCAGTGCAACTTCTGGGACCTTAAAAACCTACGAGCAGTACTTC | CSATSGTLKTYEQYF
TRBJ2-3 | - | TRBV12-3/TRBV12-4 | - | TGTGCCAGCAGTTCCACCCCACAGGGATTGAGCTCCGATACGCAGTATTTT | CASSSTPQGLSSDTQYF
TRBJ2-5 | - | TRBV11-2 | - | TGTGCCAGCAGCTTAGAGCCTGAGGGGACCCAGTACTTC | CASSLEPEGTQYF